A selection of T cell receptor beta chains follows, all from one sample in a study of T-cell memory formation after mild COVID-19. Each CDR3 protein is one row after TCRdb ran MiXCR on the 5' RACE reads. The top ten clones hold over 25% of a sample with about 40,000 distinct CDR3 sequences, about an eighth of them seen once. Specimen: PBMCs or a T cell subset sorted from them (not recorded which). The receptors originated from a man younger than 35 who had mild COVID-19 (a few samples of this study predate the infection). Cell type and time point are not known. Both conserved end residues are part of each CDR3. Fields, in order: V gene, D gene, clone size, J gene, CDR3 protein, CDR3 DNA. A D gene is named only where the DNA matches it firmly. Clone size is given for some rows only: seen once, a few or many times, or a class if the clone is expanded.

V gene: TRBV12-3/TRBV12-4; D gene: NA; clone size: few; J gene: TRBJ2-2; CDR3 protein: CASSYSAGELFF; CDR3 DNA: TGTGCCAGCAGTTATTCGGCCGGGGAGCTGTTTTTT
V gene: TRBV15; D gene: NA; clone size: medium-sized; J gene: TRBJ2-5; CDR3 protein: CATSRDIETQYF; CDR3 DNA: TGTGCCACCAGCAGGGACATAGAGACCCAGTACTTC
V gene: TRBV7-2; D gene: TRBD2; clone size: many; J gene: TRBJ2-7; CDR3 protein: CASSSIPLGLADEQYF; CDR3 DNA: TGTGCCAGCAGCTCCATCCCACTGGGACTAGCGGACGAGCAGTACTTC
V gene: TRBV3-1; D gene: NA; clone size: NA; J gene: TRBJ1-5; CDR3 protein: CASSQGALSNQPQHF; CDR3 DNA: TGTGCCAGCAGCCAAGGGGCTTTAAGCAATCAGCCCCAGCATTTT
V gene: TRBV18; D gene: NA; clone size: many; J gene: TRBJ2-1; CDR3 protein: CASSPDRSHNEQFF; CDR3 DNA: TGTGCCAGCTCACCGGACCGCTCTCACAATGAGCAGTTCTTC
V gene: TRBV6-5; D gene: TRBD1; clone size: many; J gene: TRBJ1-1; CDR3 protein: CASSYLRQGMNTEAFF; CDR3 DNA: TGTGCCAGCAGTTACCTCCGACAGGGGATGAACACTGAAGCTTTCTTT
V gene: TRBV5-1; D gene: NA; clone size: many; J gene: TRBJ2-2; CDR3 protein: CASSSTVNTGELFF; CDR3 DNA: TGCGCCAGCAGCTCTACGGTGAACACCGGGGAGCTGTTTTTT
V gene: TRBV6-4; D gene: NA; clone size: many; J gene: TRBJ2-3; CDR3 protein: CASSDSKGRTQYF; CDR3 DNA: TGTGCCAGCAGTGACTCGAAGGGCAGAACGCAGTATTTT
V gene: TRBV20-1; D gene: TRBD2; clone size: few; J gene: TRBJ2-3; CDR3 protein: CSARVTSGGDTQYF; CDR3 DNA: TGCAGTGCTAGGGTGACTAGCGGGGGAGATACGCAGTATTTT
V gene: TRBV12-3/TRBV12-4; D gene: TRBD1; clone size: many; J gene: TRBJ1-5; CDR3 protein: CASSFGTGVRHQPQHF; CDR3 DNA: TGTGCCAGCAGTTTCGGTACAGGGGTCCGTCATCAGCCCCAGCATTTT
V gene: TRBV4-3; D gene: NA; clone size: many; J gene: TRBJ2-7; CDR3 protein: CASSQDRGVYEQYF; CDR3 DNA: TGCGCCAGCAGCCAAGATCGTGGTGTCTACGAGCAGTACTTC
V gene: TRBV10-3; D gene: TRBD1; clone size: many; J gene: TRBJ2-3; CDR3 protein: CAISETLGQGADTQYF; CDR3 DNA: TGTGCCATCAGTGAGACCTTGGGACAGGGGGCAGATACGCAGTATTTT
V gene: TRBV11-3; D gene: NA; clone size: NA; J gene: TRBJ2-1; CDR3 protein: CASSLVGDPGTRNEQFF; CDR3 DNA: TGTGCCAGCAGCTTAGTAGGGGACCCCGGGACGAGGAATGAGCAGTTCTTC
V gene: TRBV7-2; D gene: TRBD2; clone size: NA; J gene: TRBJ2-7; CDR3 protein: CASSARLAGGVAYEQYF; CDR3 DNA: TGTGCCAGCAGCGCTCGACTAGCGGGAGGAGTGGCCTACGAGCAGTACTTC
V gene: TRBV2; D gene: NA; clone size: many; J gene: TRBJ2-5; CDR3 protein: CASSRLTPQETQYF; CDR3 DNA: TGTGCCAGCAGCCGACTAACACCACAAGAGACCCAGTACTTC
V gene: TRBV7-2; D gene: TRBD2; clone size: many; J gene: TRBJ2-3; CDR3 protein: CASSFRLAGDRTDTQYF; CDR3 DNA: TGTGCCAGCAGCTTCCGCCTAGCGGGGGACCGCACAGATACGCAGTATTTT
V gene: TRBV5-1; D gene: TRBD1; clone size: many; J gene: TRBJ2-5; CDR3 protein: CASSLDPGTGYETQYF; CDR3 DNA: TGCGCCAGCAGCTTGGACCCCGGGACAGGGTACGAGACCCAGTACTTC
V gene: TRBV12-3/TRBV12-4; D gene: NA; clone size: many; J gene: TRBJ1-1; CDR3 protein: CASSKTENTEAFF; CDR3 DNA: TGTGCCAGCAGTAAAACAGAGAACACTGAAGCTTTCTTT
V gene: TRBV20-1; D gene: TRBD1; clone size: once; J gene: TRBJ2-7; CDR3 protein: CSAPYSGTGISYEQYF; CDR3 DNA: TGCAGTGCTCCTTATTCCGGGACAGGGATTTCCTACGAGCAGTACTTC
V gene: TRBV4-1; D gene: NA; clone size: many; J gene: TRBJ1-2; CDR3 protein: CASSQVMSNYGYTF; CDR3 DNA: TGCGCCAGCAGCCAAGTGATGTCCAACTATGGCTACACCTTC
V gene: TRBV4-3; D gene: NA; clone size: many; J gene: TRBJ1-1; CDR3 protein: CASSQEFRNTEAFF; CDR3 DNA: TGCGCCAGCAGCCAAGAATTCAGGAACACTGAAGCTTTCTTT
V gene: TRBV7-2; D gene: TRBD2; clone size: many; J gene: TRBJ2-3; CDR3 protein: CASSLARGDVTDTQYF; CDR3 DNA: TGTGCCAGCAGCTTAGCACGGGGGGATGTCACAGATACGCAGTATTTT
V gene: TRBV12-3/TRBV12-4; D gene: NA; clone size: NA; J gene: TRBJ2-3; CDR3 protein: CASSLGHGDTQYF; CDR3 DNA: TGTGCCAGCAGTTTAGGCCATGGGGATACGCAGTATTTT
V gene: TRBV12-3/TRBV12-4; D gene: TRBD2; clone size: many; J gene: TRBJ2-7; CDR3 protein: CASRPGLAGSYEQYF; CDR3 DNA: TGTGCCAGCAGGCCCGGATTAGCGGGGTCCTACGAGCAGTACTTC
V gene: TRBV29-1; D gene: NA; clone size: few; J gene: TRBJ2-6; CDR3 protein: CGGRLGANVLTF; CDR3 DNA: TGCGGGGGCAGGTTAGGGGCCAACGTCCTGACTTTC
V gene: TRBV19; D gene: NA; clone size: NA; J gene: TRBJ1-6; CDR3 protein: CASSMFAAGSPLHF; CDR3 DNA: TGTGCCAGTAGTATGTTCGCCGCAGGTTCACCCCTCCACTTT
V gene: TRBV7-2; D gene: TRBD1; clone size: many; J gene: TRBJ2-5; CDR3 protein: CASSFDRAQETQYF; CDR3 DNA: TGTGCCAGCAGCTTCGACAGGGCCCAAGAGACCCAGTACTTC
V gene: TRBV5-6; D gene: TRBD2; clone size: many; J gene: TRBJ2-3; CDR3 protein: CASSITPGRGVSEDTQYF; CDR3 DNA: TGTGCCAGCAGCATCACTCCCGGGCGGGGGGTATCTGAGGATACGCAGTATTTT
V gene: TRBV18; D gene: NA; clone size: many; J gene: TRBJ1-1; CDR3 protein: CASSPTSTEAFF; CDR3 DNA: TGTGCCAGCTCACCAACAAGCACTGAAGCTTTCTTT
V gene: TRBV10-3; D gene: TRBD1; clone size: few; J gene: TRBJ1-2; CDR3 protein: CAITETGGSGYTF; CDR3 DNA: TGTGCCATCACTGAGACAGGGGGGTCTGGCTACACCTTC
V gene: TRBV6-2/TRBV6-3; D gene: NA; clone size: many; J gene: TRBJ2-1; CDR3 protein: CASSSRQGWEQFF; CDR3 DNA: TGTGCCAGCAGTTCCCGTCAGGGGTGGGAGCAGTTCTTC
V gene: TRBV14; D gene: TRBD1; clone size: many; J gene: TRBJ2-5; CDR3 protein: CASSQDISGGKETQYF; CDR3 DNA: TGTGCCAGCAGCCAAGATATCTCAGGGGGCAAGGAGACCCAGTACTTC
V gene: TRBV5-1; D gene: TRBD1; clone size: NA; J gene: TRBJ2-7; CDR3 protein: CASRRTGGYEQYF; CDR3 DNA: TGCGCCAGCAGAAGGACAGGGGGCTACGAGCAGTACTTC
V gene: TRBV7-2; D gene: NA; clone size: many; J gene: TRBJ2-1; CDR3 protein: CASSLARTGNEVF; CDR3 DNA: TGTGCCAGCAGCTTAGCTAGAACGGGGAACGAGGTCTTC
V gene: TRBV12-3/TRBV12-4; D gene: NA; clone size: many; J gene: TRBJ2-3; CDR3 protein: CASSHEISSTDTQYF; CDR3 DNA: TGTGCCAGCAGCCATGAAATCTCGAGCACAGATACGCAGTATTTT
V gene: TRBV7-9; D gene: NA; clone size: many; J gene: TRBJ1-1; CDR3 protein: CASSLVQGQNTEAFF; CDR3 DNA: TGTGCCAGCAGCTTAGTACAGGGACAGAACACTGAAGCTTTCTTT
V gene: TRBV11-1; D gene: TRBD2; clone size: many; J gene: TRBJ2-1; CDR3 protein: CASSLALSGSSYNEQFF; CDR3 DNA: TGTGCCAGCAGCTTAGCGCTAAGCGGGAGCTCCTACAATGAGCAGTTCTTC
V gene: TRBV11-3; D gene: NA; clone size: few; J gene: TRBJ2-2; CDR3 protein: CASSLDIGTQELFF; CDR3 DNA: TGTGCCAGCAGCCTGGACATCGGTACCCAGGAGCTGTTTTTT
V gene: TRBV20-1; D gene: NA; clone size: NA; J gene: TRBJ1-1; CDR3 protein: CSARDKGSNTEAFF; CDR3 DNA: TGCAGTGCTAGAGATAAGGGGAGTAACACTGAAGCTTTCTTT
V gene: TRBV7-9; D gene: TRBD2; clone size: NA; J gene: TRBJ2-3; CDR3 protein: CASSPWVAGVQDTQYF; CDR3 DNA: TGTGCCAGCAGCCCCTGGGTAGCGGGGGTTCAAGATACGCAGTATTTT
V gene: TRBV12-3/TRBV12-4; D gene: NA; clone size: many; J gene: TRBJ2-2; CDR3 protein: CASSRRALDTGELFF; CDR3 DNA: TGTGCCAGCAGTCGCCGGGCCCTGGACACCGGGGAGCTGTTTTTT
V gene: TRBV9; D gene: TRBD1; clone size: many; J gene: TRBJ1-6; CDR3 protein: CASSVGGTANSPLHF; CDR3 DNA: TGTGCCAGCAGCGTAGGTGGGACAGCAAATTCACCCCTCCACTTT
V gene: TRBV7-8; D gene: NA; clone size: NA; J gene: TRBJ1-2; CDR3 protein: CASSRTANGYTF; CDR3 DNA: TGTGCCAGCAGCCGAACGGCAAATGGCTACACCTTC